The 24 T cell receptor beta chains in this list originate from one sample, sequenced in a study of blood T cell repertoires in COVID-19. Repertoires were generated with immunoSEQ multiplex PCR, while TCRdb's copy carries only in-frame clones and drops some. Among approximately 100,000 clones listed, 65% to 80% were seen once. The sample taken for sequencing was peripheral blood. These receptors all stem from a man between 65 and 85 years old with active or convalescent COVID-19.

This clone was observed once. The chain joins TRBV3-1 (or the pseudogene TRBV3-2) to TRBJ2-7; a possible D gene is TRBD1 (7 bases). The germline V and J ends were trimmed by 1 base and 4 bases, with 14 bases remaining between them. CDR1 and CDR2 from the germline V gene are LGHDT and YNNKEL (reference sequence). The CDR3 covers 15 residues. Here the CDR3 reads CASSQARRGPYEQYF. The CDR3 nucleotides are TGTGCCAGCAGCCAAGCTAGGAGGGGGCCTTACGAGCAGTACTTC.

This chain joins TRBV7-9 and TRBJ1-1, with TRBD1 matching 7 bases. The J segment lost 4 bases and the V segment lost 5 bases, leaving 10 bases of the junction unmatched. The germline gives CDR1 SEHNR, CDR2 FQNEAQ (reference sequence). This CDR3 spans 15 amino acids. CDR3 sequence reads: CASSPARQGLTEAFF. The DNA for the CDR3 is TGTGCCAGCAGCCCGGCACGACAGGGCCTCACTGAAGCTTTCTTT.

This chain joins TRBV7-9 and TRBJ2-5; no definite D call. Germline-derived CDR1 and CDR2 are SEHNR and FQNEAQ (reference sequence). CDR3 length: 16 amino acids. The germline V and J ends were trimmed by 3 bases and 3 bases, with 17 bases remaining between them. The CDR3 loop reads CASSFPVASLEETQYF. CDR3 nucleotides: TGTGCCAGCAGCTTTCCCGTCGCGAGCCTCGAAGAGACCCAGTACTTC.

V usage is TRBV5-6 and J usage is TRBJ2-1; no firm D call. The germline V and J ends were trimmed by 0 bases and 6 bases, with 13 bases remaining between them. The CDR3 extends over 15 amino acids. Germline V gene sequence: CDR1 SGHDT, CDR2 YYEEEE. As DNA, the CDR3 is TGTGCCAGCAGCTTGGATCGGGTTTTGGTCAATGAGCAGTTCTTC. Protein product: CASSLDRVLVNEQFF.

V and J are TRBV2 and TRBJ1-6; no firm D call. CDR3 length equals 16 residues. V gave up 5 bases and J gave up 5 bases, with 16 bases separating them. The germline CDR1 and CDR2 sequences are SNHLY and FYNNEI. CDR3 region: CASSSQLTTNNSPLHF. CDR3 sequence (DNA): TGTGCCAGCAGTTCCCAACTGACAACCAATAATTCACCCCTCCACTTT.

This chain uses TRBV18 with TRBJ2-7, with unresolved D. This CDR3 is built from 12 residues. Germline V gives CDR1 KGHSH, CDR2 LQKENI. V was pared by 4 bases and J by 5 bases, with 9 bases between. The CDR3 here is CASSRLRNEQYF. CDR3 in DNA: TGTGCCAGCTCACGGCTGAGGAACGAGCAGTACTTC.

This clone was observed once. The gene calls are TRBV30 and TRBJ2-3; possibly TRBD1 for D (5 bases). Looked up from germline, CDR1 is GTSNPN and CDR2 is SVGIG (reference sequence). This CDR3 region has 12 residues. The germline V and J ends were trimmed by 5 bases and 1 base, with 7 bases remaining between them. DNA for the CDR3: TGTGCCTGGGAACAGGGCACAGATACGCAGTATTTT. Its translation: CAWEQGTDTQYF. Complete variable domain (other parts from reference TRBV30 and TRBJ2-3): SQTIHQWPATLVQPVGSPLSLECTVEGTSNPNLYWYRQAAGRGLQLLFYSVGIGQISSEVPQNLSASRPQDRQFILSSKKLLLSDSGFYLCAWEQGTDTQYFGPGTRLTVL.

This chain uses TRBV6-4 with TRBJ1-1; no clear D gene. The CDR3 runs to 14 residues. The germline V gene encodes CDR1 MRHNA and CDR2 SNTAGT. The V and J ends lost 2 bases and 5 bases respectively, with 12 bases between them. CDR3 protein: CASSDTLGGTEAFF. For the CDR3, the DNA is TGTGCCAGCAGTGACACCCTCGGAGGGACTGAAGCTTTCTTT.

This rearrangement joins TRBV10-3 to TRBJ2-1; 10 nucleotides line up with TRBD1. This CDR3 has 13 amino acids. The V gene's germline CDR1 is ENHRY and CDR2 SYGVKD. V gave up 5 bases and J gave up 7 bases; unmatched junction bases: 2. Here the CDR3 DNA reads TGTGCCATCAGTCGGGACAGGGGAAATGAGCAGTTCTTC. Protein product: CAISRDRGNEQFF.

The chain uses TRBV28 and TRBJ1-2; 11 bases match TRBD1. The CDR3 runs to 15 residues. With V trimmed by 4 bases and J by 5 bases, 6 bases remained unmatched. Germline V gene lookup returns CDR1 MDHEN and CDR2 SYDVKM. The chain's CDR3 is CASSSGQGAGYGYTF. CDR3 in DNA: TGTGCCAGCAGTTCCGGACAGGGGGCTGGTTATGGCTACACCTTC.

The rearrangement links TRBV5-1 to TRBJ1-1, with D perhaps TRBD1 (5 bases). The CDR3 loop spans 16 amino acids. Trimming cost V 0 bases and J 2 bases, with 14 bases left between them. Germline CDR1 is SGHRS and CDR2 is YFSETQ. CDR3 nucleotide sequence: TGCGCCAGCAGCTTGGCCTTCACGGGGGGAAACACTGAAGCTTTCTTT. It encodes CASSLAFTGGNTEAFF.

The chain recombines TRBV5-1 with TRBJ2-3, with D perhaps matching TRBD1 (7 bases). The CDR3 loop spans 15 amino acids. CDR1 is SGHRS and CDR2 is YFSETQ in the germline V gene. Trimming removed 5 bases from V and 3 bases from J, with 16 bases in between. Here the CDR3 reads CASREGARATDTQYF. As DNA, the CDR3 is TGCGCCAGCAGGGAGGGGGCTCGGGCGACAGATACGCAGTATTTT.

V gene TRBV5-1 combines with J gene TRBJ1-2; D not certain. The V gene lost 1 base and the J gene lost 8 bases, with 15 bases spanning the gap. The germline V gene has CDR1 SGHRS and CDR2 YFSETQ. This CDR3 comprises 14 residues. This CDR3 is CASSLPAGEGGYTF. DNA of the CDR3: TGCGCCAGCAGCTTGCCCGCGGGCGAAGGAGGCTACACCTTC. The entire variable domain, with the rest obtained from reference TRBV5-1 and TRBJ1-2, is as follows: KAGVTQTPRYLIKTRGQQVTLSCSPISGHRSVSWYQQTPGQGLQFLFEYFSETQRNKGNFPGRFSGRQFSNSRSEMNVSTLELGDSALYLCASSLPAGEGGYTFGSGTRLTVV.

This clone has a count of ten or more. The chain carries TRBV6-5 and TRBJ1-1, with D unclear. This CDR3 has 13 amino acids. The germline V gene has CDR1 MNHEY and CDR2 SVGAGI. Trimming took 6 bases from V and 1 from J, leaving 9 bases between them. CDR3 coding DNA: TGTGCCAGCAGCCGCGTACGGAACACTGAAGCTTTCTTT. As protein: CASSRVRNTEAFF.

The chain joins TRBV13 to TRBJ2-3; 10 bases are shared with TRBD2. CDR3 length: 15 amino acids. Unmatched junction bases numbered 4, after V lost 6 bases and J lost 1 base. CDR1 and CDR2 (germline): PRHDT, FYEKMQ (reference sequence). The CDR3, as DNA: TGTGCCAGCAGGATACTAGCGGGACGCACAGATACGCAGTATTTT. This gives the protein CASRILAGRTDTQYF. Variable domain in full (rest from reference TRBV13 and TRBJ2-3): AAGVIQSPRHLIKEKRETATLKCYPIPRHDTVYWYQQGPGQDPQFLISFYEKMQSDKGSIPDRFSAQQFSDYHSELNMSSLELGDSALYFCASRILAGRTDTQYFGPGTRLTVL.

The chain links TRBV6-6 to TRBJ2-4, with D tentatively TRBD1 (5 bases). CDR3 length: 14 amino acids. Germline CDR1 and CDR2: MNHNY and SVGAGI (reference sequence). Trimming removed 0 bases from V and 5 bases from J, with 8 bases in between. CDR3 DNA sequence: TGTGCCAGCAGTTACTCGAGCAGGGAAAACATTCAGTACTTC. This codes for CASSYSSRENIQYF.

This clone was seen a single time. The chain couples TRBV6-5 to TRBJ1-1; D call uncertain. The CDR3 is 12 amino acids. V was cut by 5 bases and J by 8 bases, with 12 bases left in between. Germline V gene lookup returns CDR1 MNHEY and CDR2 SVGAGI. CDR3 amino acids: CASSPRGSEAFF. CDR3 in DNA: TGTGCCAGCAGTCCTCGGGGTTCCGAAGCTTTCTTT.

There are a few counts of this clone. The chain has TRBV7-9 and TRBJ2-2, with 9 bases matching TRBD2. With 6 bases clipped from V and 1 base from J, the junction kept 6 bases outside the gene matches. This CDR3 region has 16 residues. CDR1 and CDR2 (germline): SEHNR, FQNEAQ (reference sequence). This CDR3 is CASSFPTSGNTGELFF. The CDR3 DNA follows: TGTGCCAGCAGTTTCCCGACTAGCGGGAACACCGGGGAGCTGTTTTTT.

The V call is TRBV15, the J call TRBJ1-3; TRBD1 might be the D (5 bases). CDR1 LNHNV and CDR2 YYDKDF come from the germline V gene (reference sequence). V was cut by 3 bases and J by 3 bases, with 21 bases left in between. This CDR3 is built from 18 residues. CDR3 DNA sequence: TGTGCCACCAGCAGCCCTAGCGGCAGGGAGACGCTTGGAAACACCATATATTTT. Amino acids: CATSSPSGRETLGNTIYF.

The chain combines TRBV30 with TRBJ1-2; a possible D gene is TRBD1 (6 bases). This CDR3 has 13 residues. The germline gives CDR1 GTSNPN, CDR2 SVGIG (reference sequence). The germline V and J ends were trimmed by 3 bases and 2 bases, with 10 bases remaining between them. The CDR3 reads CAWRTGQNYGYTF. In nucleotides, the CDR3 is TGTGCCTGGAGAACAGGACAGAACTATGGCTACACCTTC.

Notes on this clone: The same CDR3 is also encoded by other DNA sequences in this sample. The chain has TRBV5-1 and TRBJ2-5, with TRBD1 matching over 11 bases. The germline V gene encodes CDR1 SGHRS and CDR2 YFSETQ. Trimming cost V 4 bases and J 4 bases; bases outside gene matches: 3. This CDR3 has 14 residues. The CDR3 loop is CASSLGTGGETQYF. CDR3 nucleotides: TGCGCCAGCAGCCTGGGGACAGGGGGAGAGACCCAGTACTTC.

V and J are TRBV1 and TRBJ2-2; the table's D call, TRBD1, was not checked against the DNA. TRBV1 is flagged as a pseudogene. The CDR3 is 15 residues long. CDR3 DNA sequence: TGCACCAGCAGCTATCCAGGGGTCGACACCGGGGAGCTGTTTTTT. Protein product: CTSSYPGVDTGELFF.

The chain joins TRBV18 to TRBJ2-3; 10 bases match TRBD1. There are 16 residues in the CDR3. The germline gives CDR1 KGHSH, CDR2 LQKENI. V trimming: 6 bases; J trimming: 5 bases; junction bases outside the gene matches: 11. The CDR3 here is CASSQRDRGKEDTQYF. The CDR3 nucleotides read TGTGCCAGCTCTCAGCGGGACAGGGGAAAAGAAGATACGCAGTATTTT.

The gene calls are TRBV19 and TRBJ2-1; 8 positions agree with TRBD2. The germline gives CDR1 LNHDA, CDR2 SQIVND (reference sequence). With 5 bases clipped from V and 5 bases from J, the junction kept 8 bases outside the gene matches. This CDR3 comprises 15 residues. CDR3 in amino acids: CASSPPGLVNNEQFF. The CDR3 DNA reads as TGTGCCAGTAGTCCCCCGGGACTAGTAAACAATGAGCAGTTCTTC.